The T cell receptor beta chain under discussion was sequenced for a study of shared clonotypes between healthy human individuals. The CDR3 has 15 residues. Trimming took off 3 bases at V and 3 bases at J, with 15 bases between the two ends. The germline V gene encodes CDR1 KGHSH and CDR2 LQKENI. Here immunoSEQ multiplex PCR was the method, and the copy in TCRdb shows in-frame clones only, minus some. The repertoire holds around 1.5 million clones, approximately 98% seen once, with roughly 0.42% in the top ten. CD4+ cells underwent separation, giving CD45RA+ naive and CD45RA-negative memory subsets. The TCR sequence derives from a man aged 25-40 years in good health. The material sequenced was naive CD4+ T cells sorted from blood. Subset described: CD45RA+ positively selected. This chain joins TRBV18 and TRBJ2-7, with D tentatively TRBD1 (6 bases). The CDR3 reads CASSPKDRLGYEQYF. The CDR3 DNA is TGTGCCAGCTCACCTAAAGACAGGTTGGGCTACGAGCAGTACTTC.